This T cell receptor (beta chain) was observed in a study of technical replicates of blood from a few donors. Sequencing used immunoSEQ multiplex PCR; TCRdb keeps in-frame clones, though not all of them. This table holds 50,000 to 60,000 clones, about 95% found once. Sequenced: PBMCs. The clonotype originates from a human donor in good health. Some clones in this sample may be carry-over from other donors' samples.

CDR3 amino acids: CASSLEGRGYNEQFF. In nucleotides, the CDR3 is TGTGCCAGCAGCTTAGAGGGAAGGGGCTACAATGAGCAGTTCTTC. The J gene is TRBJ2-1, the V gene TRBV7-2; D is possibly TRBD1 (5 bases). CDR3 length: 15 amino acids. The germline V gene has CDR1 SGHTA and CDR2 FQGNSA. Trimming removed 1 base from V and 3 bases from J, with 10 bases in between.